These T cell receptor beta chains were read from a single sample in a study of identical twins. TCRdb reprocessed the 5' RACE reads via MiXCR and lists one record per CDR3 protein. The sample contains hundreds of thousands of distinct CDR3 sequences, around an eighth of which appear only once. These same records also appear under a second study, on yellow fever vaccine responses in identical twins.

Material for sequencing was PBMCs. The source of these receptors is a young woman in good health. The CDR3 runs from the conserved cysteine through the conserved F or W. Each record gives: clone size, V gene, D gene, J gene, CDR3 protein, CDR3 DNA. The D gene is left open where the match is weak. The size field is filled for only some rows; it gives once, few, many or a size class.

size: .
V: TRBV18
D: TRBD2
J: TRBJ2-1
CDR3: CASSPWDYSYNEQFF
DNA: TGTGCCAGCTCACCTTGGGACTATTCCTACAATGAGCAGTTCTTC

size: many
V: TRBV15
D: TRBD2
J: TRBJ2-1
CDR3: CATSRDRTSGRYNEQFF
DNA: TGTGCCACCAGCAGAGATCGGACTAGCGGGAGGTACAATGAGCAGTTCTTC

size: .
V: TRBV5-1
D: TRBD2
J: TRBJ2-1
CDR3: CASSWRGPTSGIREQFF
DNA: TGCGCCAGCAGCTGGAGGGGTCCGACTAGCGGGATCCGTGAGCAGTTCTTC

size: few
V: TRBV18
D: .
J: TRBJ1-2
CDR3: CASSPGAENYGYTF
DNA: TGTGCCAGCTCACCAGGGGCGGAGAACTATGGCTACACCTTC

size: .
V: TRBV7-8
D: .
J: TRBJ1-5
CDR3: CASSFRGNTRAQPQHF
DNA: TGTGCCAGCAGCTTTCGCGGGAACACGAGGGCTCAGCCCCAGCATTTT

size: .
V: TRBV11-2
D: .
J: TRBJ2-3
CDR3: CASSWAGADTDTQYF
DNA: TGTGCCAGCAGCTGGGCAGGGGCAGACACAGATACGCAGTATTTT

size: few
V: TRBV20-1
D: .
J: TRBJ2-5
CDR3: CSARVSAGTETQYF
DNA: TGCAGTGCTAGAGTATCGGCAGGGACAGAGACCCAGTACTTC

size: .
V: TRBV27
D: TRBD1
J: TRBJ1-1
CDR3: CASSSDRGKGTEAFF
DNA: TGTGCCAGCAGTTCCGACAGGGGGAAAGGGACTGAAGCTTTCTTT

size: .
V: TRBV12-3/TRBV12-4
D: .
J: TRBJ1-3
CDR3: CASGTLGGGNTIYF
DNA: TGTGCCAGCGGAACCCTGGGGGGCGGAAACACCATATATTTT

size: few
V: TRBV20-1
D: .
J: TRBJ2-5
CDR3: CSAAGRIGETQYF
DNA: TGCAGTGCGGCAGGGAGGATTGGGGAGACCCAGTACTTC

size: .
V: TRBV19
D: TRBD2
J: TRBJ2-3
CDR3: CASSILWLAGDADTQYF
DNA: TGTGCCAGTAGTATCCTGTGGCTAGCGGGAGACGCAGATACGCAGTATTTT

size: many
V: TRBV6-5
D: TRBD1
J: TRBJ1-3
CDR3: CASSSLGQGGSGNTIYF
DNA: TGTGCCAGCAGTTCCCTAGGACAGGGGGGCTCTGGAAACACCATATATTTT

size: .
V: TRBV12-3/TRBV12-4
D: TRBD1
J: TRBJ1-2
CDR3: CASSLGRARGYGYTF
DNA: TGTGCCAGCAGTTTAGGCCGTGCCAGGGGGTATGGCTACACCTTC

size: .
V: TRBV12-5
D: TRBD1
J: TRBJ1-5
CDR3: CASGVGTAVQPQHF
DNA: TGTGCTAGTGGTGTAGGGACAGCCGTTCAGCCCCAGCATTTT

size: .
V: TRBV20-1
D: TRBD1
J: TRBJ1-1
CDR3: CSARGITGGLNTEAFF
DNA: TGCAGTGCTAGAGGGATTACAGGGGGCCTGAACACTGAAGCTTTCTTT

size: few
V: TRBV12-3/TRBV12-4
D: .
J: TRBJ1-1
CDR3: CASSTTSYRGTEAFF
DNA: TGTGCCAGCAGTACGACCAGCTACCGAGGCACTGAAGCTTTCTTT

size: few
V: TRBV3-1
D: TRBD2
J: TRBJ2-1
CDR3: CASSLSLAGVIEQFF
DNA: TGTGCCAGCAGCCTCTCTCTAGCGGGAGTAATTGAGCAGTTCTTC

size: .
V: TRBV12-3/TRBV12-4
D: .
J: TRBJ2-1
CDR3: CASSIRKSSYNEQFF
DNA: TGTGCCAGCAGTATCCGCAAGAGCTCCTACAATGAGCAGTTCTTC

size: few
V: TRBV20-1
D: TRBD2
J: TRBJ2-3
CDR3: CSARPLAGLRGDTQYF
DNA: TGCAGTGCTAGACCCCTAGCGGGATTACGGGGAGATACGCAGTATTTT

size: many
V: TRBV5-1
D: .
J: TRBJ2-2
CDR3: CASSLGRLNTGELFF
DNA: TGCGCCAGCAGCTTGGGACGATTGAACACCGGGGAGCTGTTTTTT

size: .
V: TRBV18
D: TRBD2
J: TRBJ2-5
CDR3: CASQRSGVETQYF
DNA: TGTGCCAGCCAACGGAGCGGGGTCGAGACCCAGTACTTC

size: .
V: TRBV10-3
D: .
J: TRBJ1-1
CDR3: CAIKVRGQPNTEAFF
DNA: TGTGCCATCAAGGTCCGGGGGCAGCCGAACACTGAAGCTTTCTTT

size: few
V: TRBV29-1
D: .
J: TRBJ2-7
CDR3: CSAGAGRSEQYF
DNA: TGCAGCGCAGGGGCAGGCCGGAGCGAGCAGTACTTC

size: few
V: TRBV28
D: .
J: TRBJ2-1
CDR3: CASSFSLGSYNEQFF
DNA: TGTGCCAGCAGTTTTTCGTTAGGGTCCTACAATGAGCAGTTCTTC

size: .
V: TRBV29-1
D: .
J: TRBJ2-1
CDR3: CSVGLRGDEQFF
DNA: TGCAGCGTTGGCCTCAGGGGAGATGAGCAGTTCTTC

size: .
V: TRBV28
D: .
J: TRBJ2-7
CDR3: CASSRKGLRNEQYF
DNA: TGTGCCAGCAGCCGAAAGGGGCTACGTAACGAGCAGTACTTC

size: .
V: TRBV5-1
D: TRBD2
J: TRBJ2-3
CDR3: CASSWDEGLAGVTDTQYF
DNA: TGCGCCAGCAGCTGGGACGAGGGACTAGCGGGGGTCACAGATACGCAGTATTTT

size: .
V: TRBV10-3
D: TRBD2
J: TRBJ2-1
CDR3: CAISELSSGNEQFF
DNA: TGTGCCATCAGTGAGCTGAGTAGCGGGAATGAGCAGTTCTTC

size: .
V: TRBV7-8
D: TRBD2
J: TRBJ2-1
CDR3: CASSSTTSGNHPNNEQFF
DNA: TGTGCCAGCAGCTCAACAACTAGCGGGAATCACCCAAACAATGAGCAGTTCTTC

size: few
V: TRBV2
D: .
J: TRBJ1-2
CDR3: CASSESLRGYTF
DNA: TGTGCCAGCAGTGAGAGTCTAAGGGGCTACACCTTC

size: few
V: TRBV2
D: .
J: TRBJ1-1
CDR3: CASSEANEAFF
DNA: TGTGCCAGCAGTGAAGCAAATGAAGCTTTCTTT

size: .
V: TRBV7-9
D: .
J: TRBJ2-6
CDR3: CASSLLVTGANVLTF
DNA: TGTGCCAGCAGCTTACTGGTTACTGGGGCCAACGTCCTGACTTTC

size: many
V: TRBV12-3/TRBV12-4
D: TRBD1
J: TRBJ2-5
CDR3: CASSRDRGQETQYF
DNA: TGTGCCAGCAGCAGGGACAGGGGGCAAGAGACCCAGTACTTC

size: .
V: TRBV10-3
D: .
J: TRBJ1-2
CDR3: CAIAPDMRRGYTF
DNA: TGTGCCATCGCGCCAGACATGCGGAGGGGCTACACCTTC

size: .
V: TRBV3-1
D: .
J: TRBJ2-7
CDR3: CASSQDPRGDEQYF
DNA: TGTGCCAGCAGCCAAGATCCCAGGGGCGACGAGCAGTACTTC

size: few
V: TRBV20-1
D: .
J: TRBJ2-1
CDR3: CSAWTSSSYNEQFF
DNA: TGCAGTGCTTGGACGTCCAGCTCCTACAATGAGCAGTTCTTC

size: many
V: TRBV28
D: TRBD1
J: TRBJ2-1
CDR3: CATNRGPYNEQFF
DNA: TGTGCCACCAACAGGGGACCCTACAATGAGCAGTTCTTC

size: .
V: TRBV3-1
D: .
J: TRBJ2-2
CDR3: CASRPTSPGELFF
DNA: TGTGCCAGCAGACCGACGAGTCCCGGGGAGCTGTTTTTT

size: many
V: TRBV12-3/TRBV12-4
D: .
J: TRBJ1-2
CDR3: CASSFARVLQGYTF
DNA: TGTGCCAGCAGTTTTGCCAGGGTACTACAGGGCTACACCTTC

size: few
V: TRBV25-1
D: .
J: TRBJ2-2
CDR3: CASVTGTGELFF
DNA: TGTGCCAGCGTGACAGGCACCGGGGAGCTGTTTTTT